The rows below give T cell receptor beta chains drawn from one sample of a study of blood T cell repertoires in COVID-19. The assay was immunoSEQ multiplex PCR, and TCRdb's table has in-frame clones only and misses some. The sample yields 200,000 or so clones, under 90% seen once. The sample was peripheral blood. The receptors stem from a person aged 70 to 79 with COVID-19, enrolled during active disease. Both conserved end residues are part of each CDR3. The D gene is left open where the match is weak. Size values are once, few and many counts, or a class for expanded clones, and some rows have none.

cdr3_nt cdr3_aa v_call clone_size j_call d_call
TGTGCCAGCAGCCAAGGGACTAGCACAGATACGCAGTATTTT CASSQGTSTDTQYF TRBV14 once TRBJ2-3 .
TGTGCCAGCAGTCCCAGGACTAGCCGCTACAATGAGCAGTTCTTC CASSPRTSRYNEQFF TRBV6-2/TRBV6-3 . TRBJ2-1 TRBD2
TGTGCCAGCAGTTACACAGGGCTCACCGGGGAGCTGTTTTTT CASSYTGLTGELFF TRBV6-2/TRBV6-3 . TRBJ2-2 .
TGTGCCAGCAGCTCAAGACTAGCGGGAGGCACCGGGGAGCTGTTTTTT CASSSRLAGGTGELFF TRBV7-3 few TRBJ2-2 TRBD2
TGTGCCAGCAGTTGGTTGGGGGGAGCACCCCTCCACTTT CASSWLGGAPLHF TRBV27 once TRBJ1-6 .
TGTGCCAGCAGTTTAAGGAGGTACAATGAGCAGTTCTTC CASSLRRYNEQFF TRBV28 . TRBJ2-1 .
TGTGCCAGCAGTGGAGGCAGCTACGTCTACGAGCAGTACTTC CASSGGSYVYEQYF TRBV2 . TRBJ2-7 .
TGCAGTGCTAGTGTCCCGGGACAGGGGGTAAAGTTTCAGCCCCAGCATTTT CSASVPGQGVKFQPQHF TRBV20-1 . TRBJ1-5 TRBD1
TGTGCCAGTAGTTACACCGGGACAGGGGCCTACGAGCAGTACTTC CASSYTGTGAYEQYF TRBV19 . TRBJ2-7 TRBD1
TGTGCCAGCAGCTTATCAGCCACAGGGTTCGCTGGAAACACCATATATTTT CASSLSATGFAGNTIYF TRBV7-9 . TRBJ1-3 .
TGTGCCAGCAGTTACTCTGGGGGAGGAAATCAGCCCCAGCATTTT CASSYSGGGNQPQHF TRBV6-6 . TRBJ1-5 .
TGTGCCAGTAGTCCAGGACAGGCGGCTGGGGCCAACGTCCTGACTTTC CASSPGQAAGANVLTF TRBV19 . TRBJ2-6 TRBD1
TGTGCCAGCAGTTGGACAGTCGAGACCCAGTACTTC CASSWTVETQYF TRBV11-2 . TRBJ2-5 .
TGTGCCAGCAGCAAACCGTGGTTGAGGGTGTGCACTGAAGCTTTCTTT CASSKPWLRVCTEAFF TRBV21-1 . TRBJ1-1 .
TGCGCCAGCAGATCGATCGGGACAGGCAGCGCGGACACCATATATTTT CASRSIGTGSADTIYF TRBV4-1 . TRBJ1-3 TRBD1
TGTGCCAGTAGTATCGGGGAGTCCTATAATTCACCCCTCCACTTT CASSIGESYNSPLHF TRBV19 few TRBJ1-6 .
TGCGCCAGCAGCTCGACTAGCGATACAGATACGCAGTATTTT CASSSTSDTDTQYF TRBV5-1 . TRBJ2-3 TRBD2
TGTGCCAGCAGCACGGGGGGACAGGGATTTTACGAGCAGTACTTC CASSTGGQGFYEQYF TRBV28 . TRBJ2-7 TRBD1
TGTGCCAGCAGCGCGGGACGACTAGCGGGGGTCCACGGGGAGCTGTTTTTT CASSAGRLAGVHGELFF TRBV9 few TRBJ2-2 TRBD2
TGTGCCAGCAGCCAACCGGGACAGGCCTACGAGCAGTACTTC CASSQPGQAYEQYF TRBV28 . TRBJ2-7 TRBD1
TGTGCCTGGAGTGCCCTAGCGGGCGGTACCGGGGAGCTGTTTTTT CAWSALAGGTGELFF TRBV30 . TRBJ2-2 TRBD2
TGTGCCACCAGCGGACCCGGGACAGACGCCTATGGCTACACCTTC CATSGPGTDAYGYTF TRBV15 . TRBJ1-2 TRBD1
TGCGCCAGCAGCCCCTACGGAGGATATAGCAATCAGCCCCAGCATTTT CASSPYGGYSNQPQHF TRBV5-1 . TRBJ1-5 .
TGTGCCAGCAGTTACGCGTTGAGCTCCTACGAGCAGTACTTC CASSYALSSYEQYF TRBV6-5 once TRBJ2-7 .
TGCGCCAGCAGCCAAGAGACGTTAGCGTTACAGTACTTC CASSQETLALQYF TRBV4-1 . TRBJ2-7 .
TGTGCCATGGAGACAGGGAACACTGAAGCTTTCTTT CAMETGNTEAFF TRBV21-1 . TRBJ1-1 .
TGTGCCAGCAGTGTGCGTACTAGCGGGATACCAAACACCGGGGAGCTGTTTTTT CASSVRTSGIPNTGELFF TRBV28 . TRBJ2-2 TRBD2
TGTGCCAGCAGCTCCGGGCCCGGGAAGACCCAGTACTTC CASSSGPGKTQYF TRBV7-2 few TRBJ2-5 .
TGCGCCAGCAGCCAAGAAGAGAGGACAGGGGGAAAAAACACCATATATTTT CASSQEERTGGKNTIYF TRBV4-1 . TRBJ1-3 TRBD1
TGTGCCAGCAGTTTGTCAACCGGGACAGGATACGAGCAGTACTTC CASSLSTGTGYEQYF TRBV27 . TRBJ2-7 TRBD1
TGTGCCAGCAGAGGATCGCGGACCGGGGAGCTGTTTTTT CASRGSRTGELFF TRBV25-1 . TRBJ2-2 .
TGTGCCAGCAGCGTTACAGGGACAGATACGCAGTATTTT CASSVTGTDTQYF TRBV7-3 . TRBJ2-3 .
TGTGCCAGCAGCCGCACCGGGACTCAGAACACCGGGGAGCTGTTTTTT CASSRTGTQNTGELFF TRBV3-1/TRBV3-2 . TRBJ2-2 .
TGCAGTGCTACTGAACTGAGGTCTGGAAACACCATATATTTT CSATELRSGNTIYF TRBV20-1 . TRBJ1-3 .
TGTGCCAGCAGCTTCGGCGGTGACAGTGGAAACACCATATATTTT CASSFGGDSGNTIYF TRBV5-4 . TRBJ1-3 .
TGTGCCAGCAGTTTACCTCCGGGACTAGCGTTTATCTACGAGCAGTACTTC CASSLPPGLAFIYEQYF TRBV28 few TRBJ2-7 TRBD2
TGTGCCAGCAGCTGGGGGACATCGGACGAGCAGTACTTC CASSWGTSDEQYF TRBV5-6 . TRBJ2-7 .
TGTGCCAGCTCACCACCGATCAGTAATTCACCCCTCCACTTT CASSPPISNSPLHF TRBV18 . TRBJ1-6 .
TGCGCCAGCAGCCAAGTGAACAATCTCGGCAATCAGCCCCAGCATTTT CASSQVNNLGNQPQHF TRBV4-1 . TRBJ1-5 .
TGTGCCAGCAGACCCGGACACGCCTCCTACGAGCAGTACTTC CASRPGHASYEQYF TRBV3-1/TRBV3-2 . TRBJ2-7 .
TGTGCCAGCAGCGAAGGGTGGTCACACGGCTACACCTTC CASSEGWSHGYTF TRBV14 . TRBJ1-2 .
TGTGCCAGCAGCAACGTATTCGGGACTAATGAAAAACTGTTTTTT CASSNVFGTNEKLFF TRBV7-2 . TRBJ1-4 .
TGTGCCAGCAGCCCCCGGGATCCGGCGGGCGTTTACACCTTC CASSPRDPAGVYTF TRBV21-1 . TRBJ1-2 .
TGCGCCAGCAGGCAAGGGGGGCTTTTTCATTATGGCTACACCTTC CASRQGGLFHYGYTF TRBV4-1 . TRBJ1-2 .
TGTGCCAGCAGTTTGCTGGGACAGGGAGGCTACGAGCAGTACTTC CASSLLGQGGYEQYF TRBV28 . TRBJ2-7 TRBD1
TGCGCCAGCAGCTTGGAGGGGGAACACGAGCAGTACTTC CASSLEGEHEQYF TRBV5-1 . TRBJ2-7 .
TGTGCCAGCAGTTACTCGCAGGGGTCGCCCCAGCATTTT CASSYSQGSPQHF TRBV6-5 . TRBJ1-5 .
TGTGCCAGCTATCCCGGGACAGGGAGAGAAAAACTGTTTTTT CASYPGTGREKLFF TRBV6-5 . TRBJ1-4 TRBD1
TGTGCCAGTAGTATCGTCACTAGCCCACCCCAAGAGACCCAGTACTTC CASSIVTSPPQETQYF TRBV19 . TRBJ2-5 .
TGTGCCAGTAGTATAGAGTCGGGGGGGCTCACCTACAATGAGCAGTTCTTC CASSIESGGLTYNEQFF TRBV19 . TRBJ2-1 TRBD2
TGTGCCAGCAGCCAGTCCCCCAGGGGTGACTATGGCTACACCTTC CASSQSPRGDYGYTF TRBV3-1/TRBV3-2 few TRBJ1-2 .
TGTGCCAGCAGCCAAGACAGGGGCTACGAGCAGTACTTC CASSQDRGYEQYF TRBV3-1/TRBV3-2 . TRBJ2-7 .
TGTGCCAGCAGTGAATATGGTGGGACAGGGTGGGCCCGAGAGCAGTACTTC CASSEYGGTGWAREQYF TRBV25-1 . TRBJ2-7 TRBD1